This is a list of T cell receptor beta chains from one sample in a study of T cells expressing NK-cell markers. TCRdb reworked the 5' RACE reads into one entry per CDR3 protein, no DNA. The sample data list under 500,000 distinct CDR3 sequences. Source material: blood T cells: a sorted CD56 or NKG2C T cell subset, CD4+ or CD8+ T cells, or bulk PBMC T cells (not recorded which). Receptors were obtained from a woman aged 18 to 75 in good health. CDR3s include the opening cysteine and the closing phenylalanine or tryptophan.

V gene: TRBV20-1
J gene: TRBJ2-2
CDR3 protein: CSARPPGPKHTGELFF

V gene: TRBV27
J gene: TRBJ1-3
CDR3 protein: CASTLKGPRAGNTIYF

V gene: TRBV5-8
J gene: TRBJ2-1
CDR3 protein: CASGKEGGNSYNEQFF

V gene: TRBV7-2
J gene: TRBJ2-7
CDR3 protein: CASSPYSTLSAYEQYF

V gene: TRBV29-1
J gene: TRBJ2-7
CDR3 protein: CSVVSLGAYEQYF

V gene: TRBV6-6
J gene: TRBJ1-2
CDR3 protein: CASSSDGDYGYTF

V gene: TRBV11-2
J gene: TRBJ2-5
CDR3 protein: CASSLGPFGTQYF

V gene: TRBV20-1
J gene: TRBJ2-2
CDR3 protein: CSALAGFTGELFF

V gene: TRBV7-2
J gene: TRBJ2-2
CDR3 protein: CASSPGPGTGELFF

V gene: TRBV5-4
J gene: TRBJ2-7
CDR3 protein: CASSLLGQAYEQYF

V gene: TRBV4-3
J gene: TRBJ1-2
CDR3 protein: CASSQEWQRGTYGYTF

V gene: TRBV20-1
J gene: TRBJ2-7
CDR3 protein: CSATGSSGREEQYF

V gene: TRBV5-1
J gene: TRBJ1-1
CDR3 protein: CASSLKAGGNEAFF

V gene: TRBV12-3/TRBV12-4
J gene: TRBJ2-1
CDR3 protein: CASSLAVHSNEQFF

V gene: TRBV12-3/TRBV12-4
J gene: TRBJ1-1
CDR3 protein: CASSGQAVTEAFF

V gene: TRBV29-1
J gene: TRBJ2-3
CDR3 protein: CSSPVTGGTDTQYF

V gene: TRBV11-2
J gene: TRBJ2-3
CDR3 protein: CASSLDLSLTQYF

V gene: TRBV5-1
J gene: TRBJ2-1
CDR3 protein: CASSLSGRSSNNEQFF

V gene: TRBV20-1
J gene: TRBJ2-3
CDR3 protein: CSASLAGSGREDTQYF

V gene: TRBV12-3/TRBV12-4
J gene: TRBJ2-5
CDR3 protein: CASAHPGAGETQYF

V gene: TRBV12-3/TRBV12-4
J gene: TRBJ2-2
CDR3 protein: CASSLPDRARRTGELFF

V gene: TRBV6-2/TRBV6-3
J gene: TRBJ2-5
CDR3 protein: CASSYSTKTQYF

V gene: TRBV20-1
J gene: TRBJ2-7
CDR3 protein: CSAREPGLADSYEQYF

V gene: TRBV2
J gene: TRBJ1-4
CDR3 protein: CASSGVNLPTNEKLFF

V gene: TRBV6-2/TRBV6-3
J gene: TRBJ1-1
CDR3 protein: CASSSPTGIGTEAFF

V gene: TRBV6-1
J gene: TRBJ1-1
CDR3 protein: CASSRQGSSTEAFF

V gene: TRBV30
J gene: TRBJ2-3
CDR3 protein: CAWSAGGRGTQYF

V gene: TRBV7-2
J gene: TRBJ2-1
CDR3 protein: CASSLAAHNNEQFF

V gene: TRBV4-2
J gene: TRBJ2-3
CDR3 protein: CASSQTLPGLAGADTQYF

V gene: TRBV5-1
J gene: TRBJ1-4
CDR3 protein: CASSLGGAHEKLFF